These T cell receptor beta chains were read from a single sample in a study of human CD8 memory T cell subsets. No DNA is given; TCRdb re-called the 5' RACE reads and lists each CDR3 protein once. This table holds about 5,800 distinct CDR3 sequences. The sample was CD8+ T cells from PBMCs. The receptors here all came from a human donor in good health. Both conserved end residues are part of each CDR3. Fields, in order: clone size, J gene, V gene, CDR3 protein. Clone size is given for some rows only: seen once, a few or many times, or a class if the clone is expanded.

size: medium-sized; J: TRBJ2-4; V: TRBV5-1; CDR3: CASSHQGNIQYF
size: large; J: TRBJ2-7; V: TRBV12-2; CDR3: CASRLTSGVSYEQYF
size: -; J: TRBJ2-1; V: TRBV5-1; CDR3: CASSPTGTSGRHEQFF
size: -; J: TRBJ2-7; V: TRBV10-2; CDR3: CASSEEKLGSYEQYF
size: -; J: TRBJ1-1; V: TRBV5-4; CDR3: CASSVGGTPNTEAFF
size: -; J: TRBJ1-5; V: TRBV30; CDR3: CAWSVGHEVRQPQHF
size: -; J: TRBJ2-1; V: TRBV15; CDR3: CATSHPSGQNYNEQFF
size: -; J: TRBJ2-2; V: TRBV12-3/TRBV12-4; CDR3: CASRSQKASGTNTGELFF
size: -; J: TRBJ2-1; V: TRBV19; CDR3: CASSRPGYNEQFF
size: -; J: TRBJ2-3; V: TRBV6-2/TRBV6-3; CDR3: CASSYVLAGKSTDTQYF
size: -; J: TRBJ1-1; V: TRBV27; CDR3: CASSLSQGRTEAFF
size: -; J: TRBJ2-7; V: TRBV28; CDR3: CASTPGDRAPYEQYF
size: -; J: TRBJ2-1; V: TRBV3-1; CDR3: CASSPTSGGRWPEQFF
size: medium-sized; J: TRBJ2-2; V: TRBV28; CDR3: CASSGTGFGGELFF
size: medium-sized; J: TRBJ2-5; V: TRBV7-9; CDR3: CASLRSGQETQYF
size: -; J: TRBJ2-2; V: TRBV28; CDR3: CASSAHRPTSGSGTGELFF
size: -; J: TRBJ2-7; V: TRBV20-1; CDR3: CSARATWTGIKTYEQYF
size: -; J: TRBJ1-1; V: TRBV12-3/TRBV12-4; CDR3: CASSTDRLLEAFF
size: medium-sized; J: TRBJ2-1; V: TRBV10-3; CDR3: CAISESSSGHNEQFF
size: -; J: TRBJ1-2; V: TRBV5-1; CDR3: CASSLDRVLSGYTF
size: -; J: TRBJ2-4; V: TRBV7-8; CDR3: CASSPSRFGGNIQYF
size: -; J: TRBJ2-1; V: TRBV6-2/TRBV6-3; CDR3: CASSYGGTDHNEQFF
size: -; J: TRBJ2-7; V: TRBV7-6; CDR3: CASSPGPRAYEQYF
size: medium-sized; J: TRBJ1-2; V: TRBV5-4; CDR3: CASSISGTRYGYTF
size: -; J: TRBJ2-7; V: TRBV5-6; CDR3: CASSWRDRKEQYF
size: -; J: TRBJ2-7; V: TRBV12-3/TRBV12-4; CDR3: CASTLTGGSYEQYF
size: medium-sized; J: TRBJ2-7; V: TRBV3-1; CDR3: CASSQEGLSYEQYF
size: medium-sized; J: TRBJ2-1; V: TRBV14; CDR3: CASSRRDTEYNEQFF
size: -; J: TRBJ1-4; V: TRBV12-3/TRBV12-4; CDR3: CASSPFDGSDEKLFF
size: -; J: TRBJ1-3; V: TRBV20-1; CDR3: CSASMTSSGNTIYF
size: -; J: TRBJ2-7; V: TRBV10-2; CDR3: CASSEGGYEQYF
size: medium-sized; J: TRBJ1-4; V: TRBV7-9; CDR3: CASSPTAPTNEKLFF
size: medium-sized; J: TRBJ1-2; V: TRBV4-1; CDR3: CASSQDPGQYGYTF
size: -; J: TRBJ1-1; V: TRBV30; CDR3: CAWSVSRHTEAFF
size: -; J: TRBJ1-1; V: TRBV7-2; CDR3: CASSPGRDYLNTEAFF
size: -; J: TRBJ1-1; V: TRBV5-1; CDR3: CASSLAEAGAQPGRTEAFF
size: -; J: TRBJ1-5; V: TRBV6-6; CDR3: CASSPSHQPQHF
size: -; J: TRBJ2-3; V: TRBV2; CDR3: CASSEEPSGGAADTQYF
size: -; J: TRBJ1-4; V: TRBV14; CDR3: CASSQERAGGEKLFF
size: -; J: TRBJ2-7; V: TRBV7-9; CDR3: CASSPVGRTYEQYF
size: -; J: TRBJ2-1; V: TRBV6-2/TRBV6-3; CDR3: CAISSSGASVYNEQFF
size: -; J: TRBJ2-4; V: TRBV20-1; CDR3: CSLFRDRDSKNIQYF
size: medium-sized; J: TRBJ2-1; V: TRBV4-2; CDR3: CASSQMNNEQFF